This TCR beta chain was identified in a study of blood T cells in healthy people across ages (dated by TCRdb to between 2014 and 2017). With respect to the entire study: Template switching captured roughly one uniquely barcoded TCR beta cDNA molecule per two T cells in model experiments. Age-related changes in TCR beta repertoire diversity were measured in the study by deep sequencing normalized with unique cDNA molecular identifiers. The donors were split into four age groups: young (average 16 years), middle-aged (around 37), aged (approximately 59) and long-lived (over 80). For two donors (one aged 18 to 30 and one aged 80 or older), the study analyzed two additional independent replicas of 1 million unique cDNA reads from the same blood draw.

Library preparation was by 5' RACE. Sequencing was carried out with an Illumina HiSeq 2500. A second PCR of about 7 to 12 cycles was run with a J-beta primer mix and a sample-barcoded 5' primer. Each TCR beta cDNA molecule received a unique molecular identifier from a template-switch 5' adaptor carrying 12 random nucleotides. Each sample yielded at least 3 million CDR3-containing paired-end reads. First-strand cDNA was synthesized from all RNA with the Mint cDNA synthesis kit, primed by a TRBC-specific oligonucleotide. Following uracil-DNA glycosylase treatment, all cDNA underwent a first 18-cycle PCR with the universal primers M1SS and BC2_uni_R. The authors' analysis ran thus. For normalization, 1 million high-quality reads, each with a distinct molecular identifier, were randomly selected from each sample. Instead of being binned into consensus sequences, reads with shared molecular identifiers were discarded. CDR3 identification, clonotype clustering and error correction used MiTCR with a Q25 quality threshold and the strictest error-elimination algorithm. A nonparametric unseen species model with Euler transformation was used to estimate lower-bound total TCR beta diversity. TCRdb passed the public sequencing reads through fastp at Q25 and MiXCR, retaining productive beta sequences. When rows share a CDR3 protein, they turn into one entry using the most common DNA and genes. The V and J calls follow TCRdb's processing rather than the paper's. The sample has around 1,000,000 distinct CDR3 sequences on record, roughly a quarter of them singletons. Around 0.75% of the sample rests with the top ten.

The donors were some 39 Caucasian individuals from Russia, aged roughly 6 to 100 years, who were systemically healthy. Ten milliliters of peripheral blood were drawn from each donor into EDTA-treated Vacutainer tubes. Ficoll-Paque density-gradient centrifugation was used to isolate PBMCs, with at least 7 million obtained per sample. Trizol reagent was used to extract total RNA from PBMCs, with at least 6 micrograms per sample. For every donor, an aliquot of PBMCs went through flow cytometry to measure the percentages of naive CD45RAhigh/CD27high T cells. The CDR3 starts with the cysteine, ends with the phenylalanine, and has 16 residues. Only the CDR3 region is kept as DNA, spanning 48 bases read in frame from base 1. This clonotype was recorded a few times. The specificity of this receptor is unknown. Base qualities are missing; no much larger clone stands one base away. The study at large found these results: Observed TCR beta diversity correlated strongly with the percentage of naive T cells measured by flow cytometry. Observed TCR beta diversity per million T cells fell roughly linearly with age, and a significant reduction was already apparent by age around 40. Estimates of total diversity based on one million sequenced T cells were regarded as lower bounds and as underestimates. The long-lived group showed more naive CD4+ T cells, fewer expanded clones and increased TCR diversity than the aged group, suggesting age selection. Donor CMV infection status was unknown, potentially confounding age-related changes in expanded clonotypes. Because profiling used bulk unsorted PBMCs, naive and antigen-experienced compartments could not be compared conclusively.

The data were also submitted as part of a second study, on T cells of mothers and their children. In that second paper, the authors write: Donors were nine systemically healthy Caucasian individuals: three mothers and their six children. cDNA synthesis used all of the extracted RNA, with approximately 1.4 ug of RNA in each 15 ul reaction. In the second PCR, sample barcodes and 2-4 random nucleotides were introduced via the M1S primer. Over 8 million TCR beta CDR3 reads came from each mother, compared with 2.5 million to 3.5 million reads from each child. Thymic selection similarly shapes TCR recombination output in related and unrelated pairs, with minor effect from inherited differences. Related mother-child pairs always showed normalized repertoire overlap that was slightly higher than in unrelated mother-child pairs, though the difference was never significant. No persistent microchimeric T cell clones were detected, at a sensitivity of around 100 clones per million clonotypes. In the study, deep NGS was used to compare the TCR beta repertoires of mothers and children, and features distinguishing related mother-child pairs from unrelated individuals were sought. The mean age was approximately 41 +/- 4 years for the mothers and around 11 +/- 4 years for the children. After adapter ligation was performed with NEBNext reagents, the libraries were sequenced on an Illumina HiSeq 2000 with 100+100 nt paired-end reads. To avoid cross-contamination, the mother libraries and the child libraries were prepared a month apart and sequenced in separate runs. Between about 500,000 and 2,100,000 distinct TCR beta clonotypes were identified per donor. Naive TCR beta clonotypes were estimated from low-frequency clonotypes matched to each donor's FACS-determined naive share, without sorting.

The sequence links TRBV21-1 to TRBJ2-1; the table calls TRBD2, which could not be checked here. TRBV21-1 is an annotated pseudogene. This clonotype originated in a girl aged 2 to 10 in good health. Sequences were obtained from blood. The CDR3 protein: CTSAPGGGRAYNEQFF. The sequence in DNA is TGTACCAGCGCACCTGGAGGGGGGCGCGCCTACAATGAGCAGTTCTTC.